The 20 T cell receptor beta chains below come from one sample, sequenced in a study of shared clonotypes between healthy human individuals. TCRdb's table, derived via immunoSEQ multiplex PCR, lists solely in-frame clones and lacks some. The table shows around 720,000 clones, with around three quarters occurring only once. Sequencing was done on a sample of memory CD4+ T cells sorted from blood. Subset in this sample: CD45RA-negative fraction. The source of these receptors is a woman aged 30 to 39 in good health.

This clone was seen just once. V and J are TRBV28 and TRBJ1-2, with D perhaps matching TRBD1 (6 bases). This CDR3 contains 16 residues. Between the trimmed V and J ends, which lost 2 bases and 3 bases, there was a span of 16 bases. Germline assignment: CDR1 MDHEN and CDR2 SYDVKM. The CDR3 DNA is TGTGCCAGCAGTTTAATGGGGGGCAATTTGGACTATGGCTACACCTTC. Residues: CASSLMGGNLDYGYTF.

Only a few counts were recorded for this clone. This sequence joins TRBV28 and TRBJ1-5; 10 bases line up with TRBD1. This CDR3 comprises 18 residues. The trim removed 6 bases at V and 5 bases at J, leaving 16 bases unmatched. Germline V gene sequence: CDR1 MDHEN, CDR2 SYDVKM. Written as DNA, the CDR3 is TGTGCCAGCAGGGGTTATCCCCGAGGACAGGGGGTGGATCAGCCCCAGCATTTT. This codes for CASRGYPRGQGVDQPQHF.

The genes are TRBV28 and TRBJ1-1; no definite D call. The CDR3 loop spans 13 amino acids. V was shortened by 7 bases and J by 6 bases, with 15 bases between the two germline ends. The germline CDR1 and CDR2 sequences are MDHEN and SYDVKM. The CDR3 is CASTDRRLAEAFF. CDR3 coding DNA: TGTGCCAGCACCGACCGGAGGTTAGCTGAAGCTTTCTTT.

This clone was observed a handful of times. Additional DNA sequences in this sample encode the identical CDR3. The chain couples TRBV5-4 to TRBJ2-5; TRBD2 agrees at 8 bases. The CDR3 spans 13 residues. The germline V gene has CDR1 SGHNT and CDR2 YYREEE (reference sequence). Losses at the gene ends were 2 bases for V and 3 bases for J; bases not matched to a gene: 0. The CDR3 sequence: CASSFGGEETQYF. CDR3 nucleotides: TGTGCCAGCAGCTTCGGGGGGGAAGAGACCCAGTACTTC.

The J gene is TRBJ1-4, the V gene TRBV28; 8 bases agree with TRBD1. The CDR3 has 20 amino acids. V shed 3 bases and J 4 bases; nucleotides not matched to a gene: 19. Looked up from germline, CDR1 is MDHEN and CDR2 is SYDVKM. DNA for the CDR3: TGTGCCAGCAGTTTTCAGGGGGCGCCGGGTAATCAGCCACATAATGAAAAACTGTTTTTT. Translating it yields CASSFQGAPGNQPHNEKLFF.

V usage is TRBV19 and J usage is TRBJ1-1, with D perhaps matching TRBD1 (5 bases). Germline V gene sequence: CDR1 LNHDA, CDR2 SQIVND (reference sequence). The CDR3 runs 14 residues. V lost 1 base, J lost 10 bases, and 16 bases lay in between. In DNA, the CDR3 is TGTGCCAGTAGTATAGGTCGGCGAGCAGGGCGAGCTTTCTTT. Amino acid sequence: CASSIGRRAGRAFF. Full variable domain (rest looked up from reference TRBV19 and TRBJ1-1): DGGITQSPKYLFRKEGQNVTLSCEQNLNHDAMYWYRQDPGQGLRLIYYSQIVNDFQKGDIAEGYSVSREKKESFPLTVTSAQKNPTAFYLCASSIGRRAGRAFFGQGTRLTVV.

This clone has more than one count but fewer than ten. V and J are TRBV19 and TRBJ2-7; the match to TRBD1 covers 9 bases. V dropped 4 bases and J dropped 1; count of bases not matched to a gene: 5. CDR3 length equals 15 residues. The germline gives CDR1 LNHDA, CDR2 SQIVND (reference sequence). Here the CDR3 reads CASSRGQGTSYEQYF. The CDR3 DNA reads as TGTGCCAGTAGTAGAGGACAGGGGACGTCCTACGAGCAGTACTTC.

The J gene is TRBJ2-3, the V gene TRBV10-3, with a tentative D call TRBD1 (5 bases). The V gene's germline CDR1 is ENHRY and CDR2 SYGVKD. Between the trimmed V and J ends, which lost 7 bases and 0 bases, there was a span of 8 bases. This CDR3 spans 13 amino acids. The CDR3 protein is CAIKDSSTDTQYF. DNA for the CDR3: TGTGCCATCAAAGACAGCAGCACAGATACGCAGTATTTT.

The chain combines TRBV5-4 with TRBJ2-2, with 8 nucleotides matching TRBD2. The germline gives CDR1 SGHNT, CDR2 YYREEE (reference sequence). The ends lost 0 bases at V and 4 bases at J; junction bases unmatched: 5. This CDR3 has 16 amino acids. CDR3 sequence: CASSLELAGGTGELFF. The CDR3 DNA follows: TGTGCCAGCAGCTTGGAATTGGCGGGAGGCACCGGGGAGCTGTTTTTT. The variable domain in full, with the rest retrieved from reference TRBV5-4 and TRBJ2-2, is ETGVTQSPTHLIKTRGQQVTLRCSSQSGHNTVSWYQQALGQGPQFIFQYYREEENGRGNFPPRFSGLQFPNYSSELNVNALELDDSALYLCASSLELAGGTGELFFGEGSRLTVL.

The chain combines TRBV27 with TRBJ2-5; TRBD2 might be the D (6 bases). The germline V gene encodes CDR1 MNHEY and CDR2 SMNVEV (reference sequence). V was clipped by 7 bases and J by 2 bases, with 17 bases between them. The CDR3 loop spans 15 amino acids. CDR3 loop: CASNIGGGEQETQYF. DNA for the CDR3: TGTGCCAGCAATATCGGGGGAGGCGAACAAGAGACCCAGTACTTC.

Regarding this clone: In the same sample, other DNA sequences code for this CDR3. V and J are TRBV19 and TRBJ2-1; 11 nucleotides agree with TRBD2. Trimming took 6 bases from V and 2 from J; bases not matched to a gene: 3. CDR3 length: 15 residues. Germline-derived CDR1 and CDR2 are LNHDA and SQIVND (reference sequence). The CDR3 loop is CASSRTSGPYNEQFF. CDR3 DNA: TGTGCCAGTAGCCGGACTAGCGGGCCCTACAATGAGCAGTTCTTC.

This chain joins TRBV2 and TRBJ2-7; 12 bases fit TRBD2. The CDR3 is 19 residues long. CDR1 and CDR2 (germline): SNHLY, FYNNEI. The junction had 17 bases not matched to a gene; V was cut back by 8 bases and J by 0 bases. This CDR3 is CASYTLAGTSGPSSYEQYF. CDR3 sequence (DNA): TGTGCCAGCTACACTCTTGCCGGGACTAGCGGGCCTAGCTCCTACGAGCAGTACTTC.

The rearrangement uses TRBV6-5 and TRBJ1-2, with a possible D match to TRBD1 (6 bases). This CDR3 is 14 amino acids long. Trimming took off 2 bases at V and 5 bases at J, with 12 bases between the two ends. The germline V gene has CDR1 MNHEY and CDR2 SVGAGI. CDR3 region: CASSYGGQSYGYTF. CDR3 sequence (DNA): TGTGCCAGCAGTTACGGGGGGCAGTCGTATGGCTACACCTTC.

The rearrangement joins TRBV2 to TRBJ1-1; tentatively, D is TRBD1 (5 bases). V gave up 11 bases and J gave up 5 bases, with 15 bases separating them. The CDR3 length is 12 residues. The germline gives CDR1 SNHLY, CDR2 FYNNEI. CDR3 protein: CAGRAGQTEAFF. DNA of the CDR3: TGTGCCGGCCGAGCAGGGCAAACTGAAGCTTTCTTT.

This clone showed up just once. The chain has TRBV27 and TRBJ2-7; 8 nucleotides align to TRBD1. V trimming: 5 bases; J trimming: 7 bases; junction bases outside the gene matches: 13. Germline-derived CDR1 and CDR2 are MNHEY and SMNVEV (reference sequence). This CDR3 comprises 15 residues. The DNA of the CDR3 is TGTGCCAGCAGTGCCCCCGGCCAGGGGGCGAAGGAGCAGTACTTC. Translating it yields CASSAPGQGAKEQYF.

This clone was counted only a few times. V and J are TRBV30 and TRBJ2-2; D ambiguous. The length of the CDR3 is 14 residues. From germline, CDR1 is GTSNPN and CDR2 SVGIG (reference sequence). V lost 0 bases to trimming and J lost 6 bases, with 11 bases between them. The CDR3 DNA reads TGTGCCTGGAGTGTACTTACCCCCCCCGGGGAGCTGTTTTTT. It specifies CAWSVLTPPGELFF.

CDR3 coding DNA: TGTGCCAGCAGTGGGGGACTCAGCTCCGGCCATGAGCAGTTCTTC. As protein: CASSGGLSSGHEQFF. This chain connects TRBV2 to TRBJ2-1; TRBD2 might be the D (6 bases). V lost 4 bases, J lost 8 bases, and 18 bases lay in between. The CDR3 is 15 residues long. CDR1 and CDR2 (germline): SNHLY, FYNNEI. The variable domain in full, with the rest retrieved from reference TRBV2 and TRBJ2-1, is EPEVTQTPSHQVTQMGQEVILRCVPISNHLYFYWYRQILGQKVEFLVSFYNNEISEKSEIFDDQFSVERPDGSNFTLKIRSTKLEDSAMYFCASSGGLSSGHEQFFGPGTRLTVL.

Here the CDR3 reads CASRQGRYEQYF. Written as DNA, the CDR3 is TGTGCCAGCAGGCAGGGGCGGTACGAGCAGTACTTC. The genes are TRBV27 and TRBJ2-7, with D possibly being TRBD1 (6 bases). The CDR3 contains 12 residues. CDR1 and CDR2 (germline): MNHEY, SMNVEV (reference sequence). The V end lost 6 bases, the J end lost 4 bases, and 10 bases lay between the germline ends.

This CDR3 reads CASSEVVGSSGANVLTF. CDR3 sequence (DNA): TGTGCCAGCAGTGAGGTGGTGGGTAGCTCTGGGGCCAACGTCCTGACTTTC. The chain recombines TRBV6-1 with TRBJ2-6; the D is unclear. V was pared by 3 bases and J by 0 bases, with 12 bases between. Germline lookup yields CDR1 MNHNS and CDR2 SASEGT. This CDR3 comprises 17 residues.

CDR3 amino acids: CASSRRDRQETQYF. In DNA form, the CDR3 reads TGTGCCAGCAGTCGCCGGGACAGACAAGAGACCCAGTACTTC. The chain is built from TRBV28 and TRBJ2-5, with 7 bases aligning to TRBD1. The germline gives CDR1 MDHEN, CDR2 SYDVKM. CDR3 length equals 14 residues. Unmatched junction bases numbered 5, after V lost 5 bases and J lost 2 bases.